The rows below give T cell receptor beta chains drawn from one sample of a study of T cell responses to AZD1222 COVID-19 vaccine. The protocol was immunoSEQ multiplex PCR, while the TCRdb copy is restricted to in-frame clones and leaves out a portion. This sample has more than 110,000 clones; 90% occur once, and the top ten carry around 3.5%. The sample was peripheral blood, taken on day 0 of AZD1222 vaccination. The receptors originated from an adult in good health. The CDR3 runs from the conserved cysteine through the conserved F or W. D genes are given only for firm matches. Clone size is given for some rows only: seen once, a few or many times, or a class if the clone is expanded.

clone size	D gene	V gene	J gene	CDR3 protein	CDR3 DNA
NA	TRBD1	TRBV30	TRBJ1-1	CAWGRGLSTEAFF	TGTGCCTGGGGCAGGGGGCTGAGCACTGAAGCTTTCTTT
NA	NA	TRBV25-1	TRBJ2-2	CASGGPKHTGELFF	TGTGCCTCCGGGGGACCCAAGCACACCGGGGAGCTGTTTTTT
NA	NA	TRBV9	TRBJ1-2	CASSVGGQNYGYTF	TGTGCCAGCAGCGTAGGGGGGCAAAACTATGGCTACACCTTC
NA	NA	TRBV25-1	TRBJ1-2	CASSDHGTSYGYTF	TGTGCCAGCAGTGACCACGGGACATCCTATGGCTACACCTTC
once	TRBD2	TRBV7-3	TRBJ2-1	CASSSGLAGWDEQFF	TGTGCCAGCAGCTCGGGACTAGCGGGGTGGGATGAGCAGTTCTTC
NA	TRBD1	TRBV30	TRBJ1-1	CAWQGQMNTEAFF	TGTGCCTGGCAGGGACAGATGAACACTGAAGCTTTCTTT
NA	NA	TRBV30	TRBJ2-7	CAWSVGARTYEQYF	TGTGCCTGGAGTGTAGGGGCACGGACCTACGAGCAGTACTTC
NA	NA	TRBV27	TRBJ2-2	CASSFRGNTGELFF	TGTGCCAGCAGTTTTCGGGGGAACACCGGGGAGCTGTTTTTT
NA	NA	TRBV6-5	TRBJ2-1	CASSYKGFRNEQFF	TGTGCCAGCAGTTACAAGGGGTTTCGCAATGAGCAGTTCTTC
NA	TRBD1	TRBV10-3	TRBJ1-2	CAISESGRGQVSYTF	TGTGCCATCAGTGAGTCAGGCAGGGGGCAAGTTAGCTACACCTTC
NA	NA	TRBV5-1	TRBJ2-1	CASSLGVGSSPVQFF	TGCGCCAGCAGCTTGGGTGTGGGGTCGAGTCCGGTGCAGTTCTTC
NA	TRBD1	TRBV3-1/TRBV3-2	TRBJ2-2	CASSQIKGAAGELFF	TGTGCCAGCAGCCAAATAAAGGGGGCCGCCGGGGAGCTGTTTTTT
NA	TRBD1	TRBV5-6	TRBJ1-4	CASSLAPGTVNEKLFF	TGTGCCAGCAGCTTGGCCCCGGGGACAGTCAATGAAAAACTGTTTTTT
NA	TRBD1	TRBV4-1	TRBJ1-1	CASSQDRYRQGAGTEAFF	TGCGCCAGCAGCCAAGACAGGTATCGACAGGGGGCTGGGACTGAAGCTTTCTTT
NA	NA	TRBV10-2	TRBJ2-2	CASSEGWNTGELFF	TGCGCCAGCAGTGAAGGATGGAACACCGGGGAGCTGTTTTTT
once	TRBD1	TRBV5-6	TRBJ1-1	CASSFPQTGPNTEAFF	TGTGCCAGCAGCTTTCCCCAGACAGGGCCGAACACTGAAGCTTTCTTT
NA	NA	TRBV11-3	TRBJ1-1	CASSLGGNTEAFF	TGTGCCAGCAGCTTAGGAGGGAACACTGAAGCTTTCTTT
NA	NA	TRBV9	TRBJ1-2	CASSSEGQFYGYTF	TGTGCCAGCAGCTCTGAGGGGCAATTCTATGGCTACACCTTC
NA	NA	TRBV5-1	TRBJ1-3	CASSHQTGNTIYF	TGCGCCAGCAGTCACCAGACTGGAAACACCATATATTTT
NA	NA	TRBV18	TRBJ1-1	CASSSLQGDGAEAFF	TGTGCCAGCTCATCCCTACAGGGCGACGGGGCTGAAGCTTTCTTT
NA	TRBD2	TRBV25-1	TRBJ2-5	CASSGELAGGDLQETQYF	TGTGCCAGCAGTGGGGAACTAGCGGGGGGAGACCTCCAAGAGACCCAGTACTTC
NA	NA	TRBV19	TRBJ2-1	CATGQGPYNEQFF	TGTGCCACAGGCCAGGGTCCCTACAATGAGCAGTTCTTC
NA	NA	TRBV19	TRBJ1-1	CASSTRLENTEAFF	TGTGCCAGTAGTACTCGACTGGAGAACACTGAAGCTTTCTTT
NA	NA	TRBV4-3	TRBJ1-1	CASSHGVGEAFF	TGCGCCAGCAGCCACGGGGTTGGTGAAGCTTTCTTT
NA	TRBD2	TRBV5-1	TRBJ2-5	CASSRTSGGAGETQYF	TGCGCCAGCAGCCGGACTAGCGGGGGGGCCGGAGAGACCCAGTACTTC
NA	NA	TRBV7-2	TRBJ2-4	CASSLGQGSIQYF	TGTGCCAGCAGCTTAGGTCAGGGGAGCATTCAGTACTTC
NA	NA	TRBV19	TRBJ1-4	CASSIAGAAREKLFF	TGTGCCAGTAGTATAGCCGGCGCGGCCAGAGAAAAACTGTTTTTT
NA	NA	TRBV18	TRBJ1-4	CASSLNEKLFF	TGTGCCAGCTCACTAAACGAAAAACTGTTTTTT
few	NA	TRBV9	TRBJ2-7	CASSVAIGMGYEQYF	TGTGCCAGCAGCGTAGCTATTGGAATGGGTTACGAGCAGTACTTC
NA	NA	TRBV19	TRBJ2-7	CASSTDGTPGVYEQYF	TGTGCCAGTAGCACAGACGGGACACCGGGGGTCTACGAGCAGTACTTC
NA	TRBD1	TRBV9	TRBJ2-2	CASSAHGTANTGELFF	TGTGCCAGCAGCGCCCACGGGACAGCGAACACCGGGGAGCTGTTTTTT
NA	NA	TRBV5-4	TRBJ1-1	CASSLGPENTEAFF	TGTGCCAGCAGCTTGGGGCCGGAAAACACTGAAGCTTTCTTT
once	NA	TRBV19	TRBJ1-2	CASSIVAETYGYTF	TGTGCCAGTAGTATAGTGGCGGAGACCTATGGCTACACCTTC
NA	NA	TRBV7-9	TRBJ1-4	CASSLRQGSNEKLFF	TGTGCCAGCAGCTTAAGGCAGGGTTCTAATGAAAAACTGTTTTTT
NA	TRBD2	TRBV5-3	TRBJ2-1	CAYSGKIYNEQFF	TGTGCCTATAGCGGGAAAATCTACAATGAGCAGTTCTTC
once	NA	TRBV5-4	TRBJ1-5	CAIPSRNQPQHF	TGTGCCATTCCGTCCCGCAATCAGCCCCAGCATTTT
once	TRBD1	TRBV14	TRBJ2-3	CASSPRQGRSDTQYF	TGTGCCAGCAGCCCCAGACAGGGCAGATCAGATACGCAGTATTTT
NA	NA	TRBV11-3	TRBJ2-1	CASSLVRQAWLTYNEQFF	TGTGCCAGCAGCTTAGTACGCCAAGCTTGGCTGACCTACAATGAGCAGTTCTTC
NA	NA	TRBV4-1	TRBJ2-1	CASSPRDWAYNEQFF	TGCGCCAGCAGCCCCCGGGACTGGGCCTACAATGAGCAGTTCTTC
NA	NA	TRBV15	TRBJ1-2	CATSRDLGPYGYTF	TGTGCCACCAGCAGAGATTTAGGACCCTATGGCTACACCTTC